This T cell receptor beta chain was found in a study of blood T cell repertoires in COVID-19. Background on the study: Samples came from the United States, Italy and Spain, spanning acute and convalescent COVID-19.

This CDR3 has 13 amino acids. In germline, CDR1 is MGHRA, CDR2 YSYEKL. V was cut by 0 bases and J by 12 bases, with 12 bases left in between. How the authors handled the data: Amplification of reference gene primers was used by the study to estimate nucleated cell counts. The repertoire was sequenced with immunoSEQ multiplex PCR; TCRdb's copy has only in-frame clones and lacks some. That table gives V, J and clone size, and the DNA gave D and trimming. The sample has about 440,000 clones; around 89% are singletons. While infection was still active, Seattle patients were enrolled and then followed longitudinally.

This TCR came from a woman in her 50s with COVID-19, enrolled during active disease. This chain links TRBV4-1 with TRBJ1-3; D gene unclear. Input material: peripheral blood. The CDR3 spells CASSQDSTRGIYF. The CDR3 nucleotides read TGCGCCAGCAGCCAAGATTCGACCCGGGGCATATATTTT.